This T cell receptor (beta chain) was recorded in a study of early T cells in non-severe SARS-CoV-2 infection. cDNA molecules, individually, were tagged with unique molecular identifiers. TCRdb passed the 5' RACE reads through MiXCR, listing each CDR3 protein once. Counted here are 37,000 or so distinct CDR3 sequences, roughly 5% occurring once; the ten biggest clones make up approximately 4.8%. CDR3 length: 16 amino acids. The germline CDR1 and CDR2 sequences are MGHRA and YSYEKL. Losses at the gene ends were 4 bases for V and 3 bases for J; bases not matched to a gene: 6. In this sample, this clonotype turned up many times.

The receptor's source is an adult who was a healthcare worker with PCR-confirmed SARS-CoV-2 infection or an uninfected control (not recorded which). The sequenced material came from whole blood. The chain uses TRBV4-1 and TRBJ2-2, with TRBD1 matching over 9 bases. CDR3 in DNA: TGCGCCAGCAGCCCGCGGACAGGGGACTACACCGGGGAGCTGTTTTTT. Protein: CASSPRTGDYTGELFF.